The T cell receptor (beta chain) under discussion was sequenced for a study of post-analysis software for immune sequencing data. The wider study: The courses of disease that were included comprised relapsing-remitting, secondary progressive and progressive-relapsing multiple sclerosis.

Unique molecular identifiers were carried by the TCR beta cDNA libraries. Each sample of about 0.9 to 10 million input T cells yielded about 500,000 cDNA molecules, so each molecule approximated one T cell. One entry per CDR3 protein results from TCRdb running MiXCR on the PCR reads. Of approximately 570,000 distinct CDR3 sequences in the sample, roughly 45% were seen once. The CDR3 consists of 17 residues. About this clonotype: Its specificity is unknown.

The study, taken as a whole, reports: TRBV5-6, TRBV5-1 and TRBV20-1 were among about 5 TRBV segments more frequent in patients than controls. Multiple sclerosis patients had significantly lower normalized Chao1 diversity than controls.

The chain links TRBV21-1 to TRBJ1-5; the table's D call TRBD1 went unverified against the DNA. TRBV21-1 is designated a pseudogene. The TCR originated in a girl aged 5-17 years with multiple sclerosis. Specimen: blood. The CDR3: CASSRKSGRGWNQPQHF. The DNA for the CDR3 is TGTGCCAGCAGTCGGAAATCGGGCAGGGGTTGGAATCAGCCCCAGCATTTT.